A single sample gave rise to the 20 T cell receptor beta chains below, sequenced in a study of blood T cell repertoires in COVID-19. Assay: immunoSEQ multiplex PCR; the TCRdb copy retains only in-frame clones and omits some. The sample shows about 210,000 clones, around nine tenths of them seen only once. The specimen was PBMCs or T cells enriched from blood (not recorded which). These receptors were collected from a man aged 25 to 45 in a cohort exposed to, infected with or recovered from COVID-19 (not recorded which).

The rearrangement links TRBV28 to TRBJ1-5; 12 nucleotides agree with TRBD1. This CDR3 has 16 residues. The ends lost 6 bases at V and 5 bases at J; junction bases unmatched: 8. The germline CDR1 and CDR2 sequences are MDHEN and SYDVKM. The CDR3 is CASRNPGQGADQPQHF. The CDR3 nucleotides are TGTGCCAGCAGGAACCCGGGACAGGGGGCCGATCAGCCCCAGCATTTT.

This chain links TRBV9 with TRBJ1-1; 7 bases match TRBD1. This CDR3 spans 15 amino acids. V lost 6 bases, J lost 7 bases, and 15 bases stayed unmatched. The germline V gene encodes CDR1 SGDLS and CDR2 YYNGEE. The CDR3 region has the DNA TGTGCCAGCAACAAGGAGGACAGGTTTTTTGGTGAAGCTTTCTTT. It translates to CASNKEDRFFGEAFF.

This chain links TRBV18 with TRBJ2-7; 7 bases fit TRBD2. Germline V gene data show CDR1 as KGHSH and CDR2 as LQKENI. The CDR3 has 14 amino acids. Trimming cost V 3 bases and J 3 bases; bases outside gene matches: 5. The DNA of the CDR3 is TGTGCCAGCTCACCCCGGGGGAGGGTCTACGAGCAGTACTTC. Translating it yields CASSPRGRVYEQYF.

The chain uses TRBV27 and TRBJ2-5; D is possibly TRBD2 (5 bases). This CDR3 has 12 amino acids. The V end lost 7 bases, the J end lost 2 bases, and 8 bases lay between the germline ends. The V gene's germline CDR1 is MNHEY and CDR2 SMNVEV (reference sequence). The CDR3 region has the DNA TGTGCCAGCACAACGGGACAAGAGACCCAGTACTTC. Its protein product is CASTTGQETQYF.

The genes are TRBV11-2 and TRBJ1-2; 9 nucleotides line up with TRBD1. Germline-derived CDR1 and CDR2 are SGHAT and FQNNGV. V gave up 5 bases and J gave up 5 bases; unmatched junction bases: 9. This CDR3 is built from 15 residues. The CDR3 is CASSLGGQGLYGYTF. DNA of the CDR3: TGTGCCAGCAGCCTAGGGGGACAGGGCCTATATGGCTACACCTTC.

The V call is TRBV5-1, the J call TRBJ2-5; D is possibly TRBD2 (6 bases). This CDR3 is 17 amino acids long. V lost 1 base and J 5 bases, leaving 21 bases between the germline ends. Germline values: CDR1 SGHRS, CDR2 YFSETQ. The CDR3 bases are TGCGCCAGCAGCTTGCGGCCCCGGGCTGGAGGGGCGGAGACCCAGTACTTC. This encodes CASSLRPRAGGAETQYF.

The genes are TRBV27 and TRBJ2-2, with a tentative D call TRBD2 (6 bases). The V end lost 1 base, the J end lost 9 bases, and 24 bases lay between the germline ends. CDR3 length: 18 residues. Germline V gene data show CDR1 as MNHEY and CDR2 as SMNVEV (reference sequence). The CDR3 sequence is CASSLLVGTRAGVRELFF. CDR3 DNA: TGTGCCAGCAGTTTATTGGTTGGGACTCGGGCGGGTGTCCGGGAGCTGTTTTTT.

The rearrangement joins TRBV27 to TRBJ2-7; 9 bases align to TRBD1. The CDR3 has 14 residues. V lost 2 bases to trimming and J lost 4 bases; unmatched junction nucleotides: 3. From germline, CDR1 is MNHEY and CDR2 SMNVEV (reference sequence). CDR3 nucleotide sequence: TGTGCCAGCAGTTTAAGACAGGGGGTGTACGAGCAGTACTTC. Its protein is CASSLRQGVYEQYF.

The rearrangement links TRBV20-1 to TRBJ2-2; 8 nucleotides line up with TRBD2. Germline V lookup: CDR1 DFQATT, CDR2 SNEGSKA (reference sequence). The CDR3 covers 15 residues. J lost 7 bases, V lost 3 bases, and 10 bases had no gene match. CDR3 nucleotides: TGCAGTGCTAGTCAGGGACTAGGCGTGAGCGGGGAGCTGTTTTTT. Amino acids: CSASQGLGVSGELFF.

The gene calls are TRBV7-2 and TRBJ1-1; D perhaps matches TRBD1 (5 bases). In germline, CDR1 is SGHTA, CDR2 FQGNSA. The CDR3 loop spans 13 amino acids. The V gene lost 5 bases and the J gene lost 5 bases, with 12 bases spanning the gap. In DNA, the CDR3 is TGTGCCAGCAGCCCGCCGGGGGATACTGAAGCTTTCTTT. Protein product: CASSPPGDTEAFF. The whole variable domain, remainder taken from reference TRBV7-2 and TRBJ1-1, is GAGVSQSPSNKVTEKGKDVELRCDPISGHTALYWYRQSLGQGLEFLIYFQGNSAPDKSGLPSDRFSAERTGGSVSTLTIQRTQQEDSAVYLCASSPPGDTEAFFGQGTRLTVV.

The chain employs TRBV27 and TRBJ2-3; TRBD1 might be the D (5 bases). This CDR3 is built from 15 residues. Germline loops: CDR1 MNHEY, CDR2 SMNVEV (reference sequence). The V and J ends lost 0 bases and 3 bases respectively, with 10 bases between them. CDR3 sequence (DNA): TGTGCCAGCAGTTTATCGCAGGGTTGGACAGATACGCAGTATTTT. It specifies CASSLSQGWTDTQYF.

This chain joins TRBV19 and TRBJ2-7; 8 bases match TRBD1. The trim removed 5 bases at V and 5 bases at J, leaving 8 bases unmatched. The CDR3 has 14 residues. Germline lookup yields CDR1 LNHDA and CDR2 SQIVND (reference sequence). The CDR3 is CASSPSGQGDEQYF. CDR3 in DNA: TGTGCCAGTAGTCCAAGTGGACAGGGCGACGAGCAGTACTTC.

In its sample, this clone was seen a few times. This chain's CDR3 is CASSLGTSGDPYNEQFF. In DNA form, the CDR3 reads TGTGCCAGCAGTTTAGGGACTAGCGGGGACCCATACAATGAGCAGTTCTTC. V and J are TRBV28 and TRBJ2-1, with TRBD2 matching over 13 bases. The CDR3 sequence is 17 residues long. Trimming took 2 bases from V and 4 from J; bases not matched to a gene: 5. CDR1 is MDHEN and CDR2 is SYDVKM in the germline V gene.

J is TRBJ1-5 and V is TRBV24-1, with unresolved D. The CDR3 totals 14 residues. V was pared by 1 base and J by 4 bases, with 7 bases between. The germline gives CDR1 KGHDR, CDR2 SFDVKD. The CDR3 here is CATSDFRLNQPQHF. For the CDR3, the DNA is TGTGCCACCAGTGATTTCCGACTTAATCAGCCCCAGCATTTT.

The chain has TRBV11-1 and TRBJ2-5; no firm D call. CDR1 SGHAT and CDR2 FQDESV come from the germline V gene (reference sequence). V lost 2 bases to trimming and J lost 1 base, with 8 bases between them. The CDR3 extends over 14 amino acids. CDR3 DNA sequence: TGTGCCAGCAGCTTAAGCCCAGGCCAAGAGACCCAGTACTTC. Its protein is CASSLSPGQETQYF.

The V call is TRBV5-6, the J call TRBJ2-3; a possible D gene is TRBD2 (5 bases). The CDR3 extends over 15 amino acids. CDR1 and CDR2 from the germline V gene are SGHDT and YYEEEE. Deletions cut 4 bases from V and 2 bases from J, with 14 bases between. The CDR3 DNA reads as TGTGCCAGCAGCCCCGACTGGACTTACACAGATACGCAGTATTTT. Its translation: CASSPDWTYTDTQYF. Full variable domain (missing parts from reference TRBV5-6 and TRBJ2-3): DAGVTQSPTHLIKTRGQQVTLRCSPKSGHDTVSWYQQALGQGPQFIFQYYEEEERQRGNFPDRFSGHQFPNYSSELNVNALLLGDSALYLCASSPDWTYTDTQYFGPGTRLTVL.

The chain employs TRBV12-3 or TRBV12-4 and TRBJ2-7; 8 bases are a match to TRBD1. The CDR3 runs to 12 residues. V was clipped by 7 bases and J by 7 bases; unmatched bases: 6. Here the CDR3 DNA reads TGTGCCAGCACAAACAGGGGGAAAGAGCAGTACTTC. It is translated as CASTNRGKEQYF.

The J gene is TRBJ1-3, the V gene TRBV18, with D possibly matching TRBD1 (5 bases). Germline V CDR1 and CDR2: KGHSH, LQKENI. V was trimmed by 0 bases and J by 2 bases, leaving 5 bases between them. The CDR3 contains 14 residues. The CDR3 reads CASSPPGPGNTIYF. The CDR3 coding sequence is TGTGCCAGCTCACCACCGGGGCCTGGAAACACCATATATTTT.

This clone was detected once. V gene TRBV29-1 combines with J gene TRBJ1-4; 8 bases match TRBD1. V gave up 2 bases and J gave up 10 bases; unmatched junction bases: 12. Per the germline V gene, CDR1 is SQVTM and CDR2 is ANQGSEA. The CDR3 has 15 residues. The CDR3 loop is CSVESTGQGAGKLFF. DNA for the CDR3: TGCAGCGTTGAATCTACCGGGCAGGGGGCTGGAAAACTGTTTTTT.

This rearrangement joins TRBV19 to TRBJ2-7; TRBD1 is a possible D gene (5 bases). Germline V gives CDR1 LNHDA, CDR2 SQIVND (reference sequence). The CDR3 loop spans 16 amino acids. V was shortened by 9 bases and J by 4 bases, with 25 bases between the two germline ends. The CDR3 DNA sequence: TGTGCCAGGGGGCCTTGGGGCGTCCAAGGGGCTTACGAGCAGTACTTC. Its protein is CARGPWGVQGAYEQYF.